This T cell receptor (beta chain) was sequenced for a study of blood T cell repertoires in COVID-19. Data came from immunoSEQ multiplex PCR; TCRdb stores just in-frame clones and leaves some out. The sample lists approximately 210,000 clones, around 81% seen once, with about 8.9% in the top ten. The sequence was obtained from a woman aged 45-65 years with acute COVID-19. The sequencing sample was made of PBMCs or T cells enriched from blood (not recorded which).

The CDR3 sequence is CASSQAGGASNSPLHF. The CDR3 DNA reads as TGCGCCAGCAGCCAAGCGGGGGGGGCGTCGAATTCACCCCTCCACTTT. The chain joins TRBV4-3 to TRBJ1-6; possible D gene TRBD1, 6 bases. The CDR3 is 16 amino acids. Germline assignment: CDR1 LGHNA and CDR2 YSLEER. The V gene lost 1 base and the J gene lost 7 bases, with 14 bases spanning the gap.